This T cell receptor beta chain was captured in a study of blood T cell repertoires in COVID-19. Study as a whole: The cDNA or gDNA used as material had been derived from T cells, B-cell-depleted T cells, or PBMCs.

Trimming took 4 bases from V and 2 from J, leaving 19 bases between them. This CDR3 is built from 18 residues. Germline CDR1 is SGDLS and CDR2 is YYNGEE. Clones were read by immunoSEQ multiplex PCR, and TCRdb kept only the in-frame ones, dropping some. The sample holds about 380,000 clones, approximately 90% seen once. Sequencing was performed on PBMCs or T cells enriched from blood (not recorded which). The chain joins TRBV9 to TRBJ2-6; possibly TRBD1 for D (6 bases). This sequence was found in a woman aged 18-35 years who had recovered from COVID-19. The CDR3 coding sequence is TGTGCCAGCAGCTCTGTCCGCTACAGGGATCCTGGGGCCAACGTCCTGACTTTC. Amino acids: CASSSVRYRDPGANVLTF.